This T cell receptor beta chain was profiled in a study of blood T cell repertoires in COVID-19. Study context: Sources were T cells, B-cell-depleted T cells, or PBMCs; the material itself was cDNA or gDNA.

CDR3 size: 12 residues. Trimming stripped 3 bases from V and 0 bases from J, with 6 bases between. Per the germline V gene, CDR1 is DFQATT and CDR2 is SNEGSKA (reference sequence). This clone was counted between two and nine times. Repertoires were generated with immunoSEQ multiplex PCR, while TCRdb's copy carries only in-frame clones and drops some. In the table there are approximately 110,000 clones, approximately 81% of which are singletons. The TCR originated in a middle-aged man with acute or convalescent COVID-19. The specimen sequenced was peripheral blood. This sequence joins TRBV20-1 and TRBJ2-7; D not resolved. CDR3 nucleotides: TGCAGTGCTAGTAGGAGCTCCTACGAGCAGTACTTC. Residues: CSASRSSYEQYF.